This T cell receptor beta chain was observed in a study of blood T cell repertoires in COVID-19. The method was immunoSEQ multiplex PCR; TCRdb's version includes in-frame clones alone and lacks a portion of them. The sample shows about 140,000 clones, about 85% of them seen only once. Germline assignment: CDR1 SGHRS and CDR2 YFSETQ. Trimming pared 2 bases from V and 9 bases from J, leaving 12 bases between. This CDR3 contains 14 residues. The chain uses TRBV5-1 and TRBJ1-6; TRBD1 might be the D (5 bases). This sequence was found in a human donor with acute or convalescent COVID-19. The donor label of this sample is uncertain. Sequencing input: peripheral blood. CDR3 DNA: TGCGCCAGCAGCTTATGGGACTTCACTTCACCCCTCCACTTT. Translated, it gives CASSLWDFTSPLHF.